This T cell receptor beta chain was profiled in a study of blood T cell repertoires in COVID-19. Membership in each cohort depended on participant-reported clinical history. Germline CDR1 and CDR2: SGHNT and YYREEE (reference sequence). The CDR3 loop spans 15 amino acids. Trimming cost V 0 bases and J 4 bases; bases outside gene matches: 6. The method was immunoSEQ multiplex PCR; TCRdb's version includes in-frame clones alone and lacks a portion of them. The sample comprises hundreds of thousands of clones, about 91% of which are singletons, and approximately 1.2% rests with the top ten. The sequencing sample was made of PBMCs or T cells enriched from blood (not recorded which). The chain carries TRBV5-4 and TRBJ2-5, with 7 bases lining up with TRBD2. The receptor comes from a woman aged 40 to 50 with acute COVID-19. The DNA for the CDR3 is TGTGCCAGCAGCTTGGGGGCTGGGGGGGGAGAGACCCAGTACTTC. This sequence encodes CASSLGAGGGETQYF.